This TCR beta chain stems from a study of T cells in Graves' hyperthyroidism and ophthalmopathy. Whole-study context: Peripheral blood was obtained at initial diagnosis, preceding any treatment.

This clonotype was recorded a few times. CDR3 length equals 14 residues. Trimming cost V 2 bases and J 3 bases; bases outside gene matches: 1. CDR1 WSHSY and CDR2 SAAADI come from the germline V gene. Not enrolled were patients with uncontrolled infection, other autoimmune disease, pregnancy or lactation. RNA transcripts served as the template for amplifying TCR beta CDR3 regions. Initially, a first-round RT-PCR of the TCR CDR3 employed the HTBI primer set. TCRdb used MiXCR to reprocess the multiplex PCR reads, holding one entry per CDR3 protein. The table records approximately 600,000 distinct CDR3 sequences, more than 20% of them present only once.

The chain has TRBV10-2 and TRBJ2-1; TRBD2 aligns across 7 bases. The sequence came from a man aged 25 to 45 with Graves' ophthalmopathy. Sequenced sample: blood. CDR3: CASSETSDYNEQFF. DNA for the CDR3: TGCGCCAGCAGTGAGACTAGCGACTACAATGAGCAGTTCTTC.